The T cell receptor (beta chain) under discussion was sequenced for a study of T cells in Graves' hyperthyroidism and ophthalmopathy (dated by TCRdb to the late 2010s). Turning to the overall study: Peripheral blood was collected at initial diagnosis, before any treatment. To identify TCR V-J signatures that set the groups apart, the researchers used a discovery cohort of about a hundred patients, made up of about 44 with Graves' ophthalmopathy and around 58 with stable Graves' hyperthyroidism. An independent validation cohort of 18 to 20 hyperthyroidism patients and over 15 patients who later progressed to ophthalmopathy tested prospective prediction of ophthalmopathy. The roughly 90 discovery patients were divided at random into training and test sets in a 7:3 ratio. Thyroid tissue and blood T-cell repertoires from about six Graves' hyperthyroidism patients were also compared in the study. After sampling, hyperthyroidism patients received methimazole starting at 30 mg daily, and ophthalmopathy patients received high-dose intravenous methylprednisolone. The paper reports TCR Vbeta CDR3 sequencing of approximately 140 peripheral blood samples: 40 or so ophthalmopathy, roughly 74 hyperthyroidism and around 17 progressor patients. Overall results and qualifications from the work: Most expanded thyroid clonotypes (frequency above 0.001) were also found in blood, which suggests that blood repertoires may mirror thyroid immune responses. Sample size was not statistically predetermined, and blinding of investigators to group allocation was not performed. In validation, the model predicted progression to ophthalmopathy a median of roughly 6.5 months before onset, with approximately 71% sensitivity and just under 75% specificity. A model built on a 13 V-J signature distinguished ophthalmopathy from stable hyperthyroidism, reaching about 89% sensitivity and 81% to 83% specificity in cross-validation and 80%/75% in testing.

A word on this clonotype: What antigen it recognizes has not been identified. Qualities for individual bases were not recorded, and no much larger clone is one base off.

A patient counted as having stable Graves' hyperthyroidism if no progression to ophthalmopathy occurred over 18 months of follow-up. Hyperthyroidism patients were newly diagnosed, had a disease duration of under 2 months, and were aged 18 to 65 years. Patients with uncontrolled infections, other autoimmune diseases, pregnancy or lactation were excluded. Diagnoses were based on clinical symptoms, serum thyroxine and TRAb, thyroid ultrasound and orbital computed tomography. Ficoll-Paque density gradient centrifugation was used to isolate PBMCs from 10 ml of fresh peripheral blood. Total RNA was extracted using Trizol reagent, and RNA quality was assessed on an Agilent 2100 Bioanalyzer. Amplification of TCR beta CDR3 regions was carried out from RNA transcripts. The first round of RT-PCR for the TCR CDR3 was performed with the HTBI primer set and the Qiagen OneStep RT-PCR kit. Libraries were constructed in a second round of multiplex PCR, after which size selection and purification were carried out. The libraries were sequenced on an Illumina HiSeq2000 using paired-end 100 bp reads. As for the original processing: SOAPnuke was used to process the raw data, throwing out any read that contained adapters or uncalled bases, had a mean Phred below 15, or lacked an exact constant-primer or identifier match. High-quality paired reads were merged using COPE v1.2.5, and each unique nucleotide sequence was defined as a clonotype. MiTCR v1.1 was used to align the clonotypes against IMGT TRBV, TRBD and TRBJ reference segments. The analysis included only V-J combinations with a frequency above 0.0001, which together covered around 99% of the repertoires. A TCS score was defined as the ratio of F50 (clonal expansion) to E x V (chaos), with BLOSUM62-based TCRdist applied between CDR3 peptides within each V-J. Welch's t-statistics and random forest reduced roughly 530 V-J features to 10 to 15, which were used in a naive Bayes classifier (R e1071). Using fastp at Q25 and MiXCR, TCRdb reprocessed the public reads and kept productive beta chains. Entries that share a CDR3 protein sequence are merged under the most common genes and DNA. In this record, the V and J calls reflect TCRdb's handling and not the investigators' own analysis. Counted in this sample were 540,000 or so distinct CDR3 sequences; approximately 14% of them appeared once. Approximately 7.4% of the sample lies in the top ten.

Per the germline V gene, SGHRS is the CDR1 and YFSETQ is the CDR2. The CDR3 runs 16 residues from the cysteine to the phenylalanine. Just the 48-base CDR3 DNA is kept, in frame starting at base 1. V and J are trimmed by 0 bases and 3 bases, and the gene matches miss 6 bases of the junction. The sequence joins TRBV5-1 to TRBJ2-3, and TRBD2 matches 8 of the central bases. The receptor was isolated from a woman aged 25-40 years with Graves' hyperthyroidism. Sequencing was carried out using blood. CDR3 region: CASSLGSGSRTDTQYF. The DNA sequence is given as TGCGCCAGCAGCTTGGGGAGCGGGAGTAGGACAGATACGCAGTATTTT.